The TCR beta chain described here comes from a study of blood T cell repertoires in COVID-19. Study as a whole: Acute-phase and convalescent COVID-19 samples originated in the United States, Italy and Spain.

Germline assignment: CDR1 GTSNPN and CDR2 SVGIG (reference sequence). The CDR3 extends over 16 amino acids. V was pared by 2 bases and J by 5 bases, with 14 bases of the junction left unmatched. Generated by immunoSEQ multiplex PCR, the TCRdb table keeps only in-frame clones and is missing some. The data show over 100,000 clones, with about four fifths seen just once and about 5% held by the top ten. V and J are TRBV30 and TRBJ2-5; 7 bases match TRBD2. The sequenced sample consisted of peripheral blood. This TCR came from a man aged 60 to 69 with acute or convalescent COVID-19. The CDR3 region is CAWSPLRGLVAETQYF. Here the CDR3 DNA reads TGTGCCTGGAGTCCCCTGCGAGGACTAGTGGCGGAGACCCAGTACTTC.